Listed here are 28 T cell receptor beta chains from one sample, sequenced in a study of identical twins. Each CDR3 protein is one row after TCRdb ran MiXCR on the 5' RACE reads. The repertoire includes over 200,000 distinct CDR3 sequences, roughly 10% of them detected once, and 5.1% sits in the top ten. The sequenced sample consisted of memory (CD45RO+) T cells sorted from blood. These receptors all come from a woman younger than 30 in good health.

This clonotype occurred a few times. The V gene is TRBV29-1, the J gene TRBJ2-3; unclear D gene. The length of the CDR3 is 12 residues. The ends were cut back, 6 bases at V and 3 bases at J, with 10 bases in the middle. Per the germline V gene, CDR1 is SQVTM and CDR2 is ANQGSEA. The CDR3 coding sequence is TGCAGCGTCACTGAAGGGACAGATACGCAGTATTTT. Its translation: CSVTEGTDTQYF.

This chain uses TRBV2 with TRBJ1-2; TRBD1 might be the D (5 bases). Germline V lookup: CDR1 SNHLY, CDR2 FYNNEI. The CDR3 is 15 residues long. Between the trimmed V and J ends, which lost 2 bases and 8 bases, there was a span of 18 bases. The CDR3, as DNA: TGTGCCAGCAGTGAAAACGGGGCTGGGGTCTACGGCTACACCTTC. It codes for CASSENGAGVYGYTF. Variable domain in full (rest from reference TRBV2 and TRBJ1-2): EPEVTQTPSHQVTQMGQEVILRCVPISNHLYFYWYRQILGQKVEFLVSFYNNEISEKSEIFDDQFSVERPDGSNFTLKIRSTKLEDSAMYFCASSENGAGVYGYTFGSGTRLTVV.

This clonotype was observed a handful of times. The gene calls are TRBV5-6 and TRBJ1-2; D ambiguous. V lost 1 base to trimming and J lost 8 bases, with 12 bases between them. CDR3 length: 13 amino acids. Germline V CDR1 and CDR2: SGHDT, YYEEEE. The chain's CDR3 is CASSLTPTPGYTF. The DNA for the CDR3 is TGTGCCAGCAGCTTGACTCCCACTCCGGGCTACACCTTC.

This clonotype was counted only a few times. This chain uses TRBV11-2 with TRBJ1-1, with 8 bases lining up with TRBD1. V shed 3 bases and J 0 bases; nucleotides not matched to a gene: 3. This CDR3 spans 15 amino acids. Germline CDR1 reads SGHAT; CDR2 reads FQNNGV. CDR3: CASSLTGVVNTEAFF. The CDR3 DNA is TGTGCCAGCAGCTTGACAGGGGTGGTGAACACTGAAGCTTTCTTT.

The sample holds a few counts of this clonotype. The V gene is TRBV5-1, the J gene TRBJ2-7; no clear D. The CDR3 has 13 residues. CDR1 SGHRS and CDR2 YFSETQ come from the germline V gene. V was pared by 2 bases and J by 6 bases, with 12 bases between. CDR3 sequence reads: CASSFGDLGEQYF. Written as DNA, the CDR3 is TGCGCCAGCAGCTTTGGGGATTTAGGCGAGCAGTACTTC.

This clonotype was seen a few times. The rearrangement links TRBV12-3 or TRBV12-4 to TRBJ2-1, with a tentative D call TRBD2 (7 bases). V was trimmed by 0 bases and J by 9 bases, leaving 18 bases between them. The CDR3 is 16 amino acids. The CDR3: CASSLAGGRGNREQFF. In DNA form, the CDR3 reads TGTGCCAGCAGTTTAGCGGGGGGGCGGGGTAATCGTGAGCAGTTCTTC.

This clonotype turned up a few times. The rearrangement uses TRBV2 and TRBJ2-3; TRBD1 is a possible D gene (6 bases). The V end lost 8 bases, the J end lost 8 bases, and 11 bases lay between the germline ends. Germline lookup yields CDR1 SNHLY and CDR2 FYNNEI. CDR3 length equals 11 residues. The CDR3 reads CASLVGATQYF. CDR3 sequence (DNA): TGTGCCAGCTTAGTGGGGGCTACGCAGTATTTT.

This rearrangement joins TRBV24-1 to TRBJ2-7; TRBD1 might be the D (5 bases). The V end lost 9 bases, the J end lost 9 bases, and 5 bases lay between the germline ends. CDR3 length: 8 amino acids. The germline V gene encodes CDR1 KGHDR and CDR2 SFDVKD. CDR3 nucleotide sequence: TGTGCCACCCAGGGGCAGTACTTC. It is translated as CATQGQYF.

This clonotype was detected ten times or more. The gene calls are TRBV12-3 or TRBV12-4 and TRBJ1-1, with a weak D call TRBD1 (5 bases). Trimming shortened V by 5 bases and J by 0 bases, and 10 bases separated the two germline ends. The CDR3 covers 14 residues. The CDR3 bases are TGTGCCAGCAGTCACGGGACCATGAACACTGAAGCTTTCTTT. Its protein product is CASSHGTMNTEAFF.

This clonotype was seen a handful of times. The chain combines TRBV6-1 with TRBJ2-7; possible D gene TRBD1, 5 bases. The V gene lost 1 base and the J gene lost 7 bases, with 5 bases spanning the gap. CDR3 length: 11 residues. Germline CDR1 is MNHNS and CDR2 is SASEGT. The CDR3 nucleotides read TGTGCCAGCAGTGAAGACAGGGAGCAGTACTTC. Translating it yields CASSEDREQYF.

This clonotype came up a few times. The chain links TRBV9 to TRBJ2-1; TRBD2 matches 7 bases. Germline V gene lookup returns CDR1 SGDLS and CDR2 YYNGEE. V dropped 2 bases and J dropped 4; count of bases not matched to a gene: 6. The CDR3 sequence is 15 residues long. Here the CDR3 reads CASSVSGNSYNEQFF. The CDR3 nucleotides read TGTGCCAGCAGCGTGAGCGGGAATTCATACAATGAGCAGTTCTTC. Filled out from reference TRBV9 and TRBJ2-1, the complete variable domain reads DSGVTQTPKHLITATGQRVTLRCSPRSGDLSVYWYQQSLDQGLQFLIQYYNGEERAKGNILERFSAQQFPDLHSELNLSSLELGDSALYFCASSVSGNSYNEQFFGPGTRLTVL.

The sample holds a few counts of this clonotype. V and J are TRBV7-2 and TRBJ2-4, with 7 nucleotides matching TRBD2. Germline V gene sequence: CDR1 SGHTA, CDR2 FQGNSA. The J segment lost 6 bases and the V segment lost 5 bases, leaving 4 bases of the junction unmatched. The CDR3 is 13 residues long. The CDR3 DNA reads as TGTGCCAGCAGCCTCTCGGGGGGAAACATTCAGTACTTC. This translates into CASSLSGGNIQYF.

This clonotype was picked up a small number of times. The V call is TRBV7-9, the J call TRBJ1-1; D not certain. V dropped 5 bases and J dropped 4 bases, with 11 bases sitting between them. The length of the CDR3 is 13 residues. Germline V CDR1 and CDR2: SEHNR, FQNEAQ (reference sequence). The CDR3 reads CASSLTTGTEAFF. CDR3 sequence (DNA): TGTGCCAGCAGCCTAACAACGGGCACTGAAGCTTTCTTT.

J is TRBJ1-1 and V is TRBV18; D not certain. Per germline, CDR1 KGHSH and CDR2 LQKENI. The CDR3 has 13 amino acids. The V end lost 5 bases, the J end lost 3 bases, and 10 bases lay between the germline ends. CDR3 amino acids: CASSGSKDTEAFF. The CDR3, as DNA: TGTGCCAGCTCAGGGAGTAAGGACACTGAAGCTTTCTTT. Looking up the rest from reference TRBV18 and TRBJ1-1 gives the full variable domain: NAGVMQNPRHLVRRRGQEARLRCSPMKGHSHVYWYRQLPEEGLKFMVYLQKENIIDESGMPKERFSAEFPKEGPSILRIQQVVRGDSAAYFCASSGSKDTEAFFGQGTRLTVV.

CDR3 nucleotide sequence: TGTGCCAGCAGTTACCGAACCGGGACTATATTCACCGGGGAGCTGTTTTTT. It yields the protein CASSYRTGTIFTGELFF. The rearrangement uses TRBV6-2 or TRBV6-3 and TRBJ2-2; TRBD2 aligns across 7 bases. The CDR3 is 17 residues long. Germline V gene sequence: CDR1 MNHEY, CDR2 SVGEGT. J was trimmed by 4 bases and V by 2 bases; bases with no gene match: 10.

The gene calls are TRBV7-3 and TRBJ2-5; unclear D gene. Trimming shortened V by 0 bases and J by 2 bases, and 7 bases separated the two germline ends. CDR3 size: 14 residues. In germline, CDR1 is SGHTA, CDR2 FQGTGA. The CDR3 nucleotides are TGTGCCAGCAGCTTAACGGGCGAGCAAGAGACCCAGTACTTC. Its translation: CASSLTGEQETQYF.

This clonotype occurred a few times. The rearrangement uses TRBV25-1 and TRBJ2-3, with a possible D match to TRBD2 (5 bases). This CDR3 has 17 residues. The V end was cut by 1 base, the J end by 0 bases, with 14 bases between. The germline CDR1 and CDR2 sequences are MGHDK and SYGVNS. CDR3 coding DNA: TGTGCCAGCAGTGAATTGCGGGTAGCCAAGAGCACAGATACGCAGTATTTT. Amino acid sequence: CASSELRVAKSTDTQYF.

This clonotype was observed a handful of times. The rearrangement links TRBV20-1 to TRBJ2-7; tentative D call: TRBD2 (6 bases). Germline CDR1 reads DFQATT; CDR2 reads SNEGSKA (reference sequence). Deletions cut 2 bases from V and 0 bases from J, with 8 bases between. This CDR3 is 13 amino acids long. The CDR3 region has the DNA TGCAGTGCTAGACTAGCGACCTCCTACGAGCAGTACTTC. Translating gives CSARLATSYEQYF.

There are many counts of this clonotype. V usage is TRBV2 and J usage is TRBJ1-2; possibly TRBD1 for D (6 bases). Trimming removed 6 bases at V and 5 bases at J, with 13 bases between. Germline V lookup: CDR1 SNHLY, CDR2 FYNNEI. The CDR3 extends over 13 amino acids. Written as DNA, the CDR3 is TGTGCCAGCAGCGCTGACAGGTTATATGGCTACACCTTC. It translates to CASSADRLYGYTF.

The genes are TRBV30 and TRBJ2-6, with D perhaps TRBD1 or TRBD2 (5 bases each). The V and J ends lost 4 bases and 4 bases respectively, with 8 bases between them. The CDR3 sequence is 13 residues long. CDR1 is GTSNPN and CDR2 is SVGIG in the germline V gene (reference sequence). The CDR3 DNA sequence: TGTGCCTGGACGGGGCCCGGGGCCAACGTCCTGACTTTC. As protein: CAWTGPGANVLTF.

In its sample, this clonotype is medium-sized. The J gene is TRBJ1-1, the V gene TRBV29-1; D unresolved. The length of the CDR3 is 14 residues. CDR1 is SQVTM, CDR2 ANQGSEA, per germline. Trimming removed 6 bases at V and 6 bases at J, with 20 bases between. The CDR3 DNA is TGCAGCGTCCTGTACAGAAGGGTGGACGCTGAAGCTTTCTTT. Encoded protein: CSVLYRRVDAEAFF. Variable domain in full (rest from reference TRBV29-1 and TRBJ1-1): SAVISQKPSRDICQRGTSLTIQCQVDSQVTMMFWYRQQPGQSLTLIATANQGSEATYESGFVIDKFPISRPNLTFSTLTVSNMSPEDSSIYLCSVLYRRVDAEAFFGQGTRLTVV.

This clonotype has a handful of counts. The rearrangement joins TRBV7-2 to TRBJ2-7; a possible D gene is TRBD2 (6 bases). This CDR3 is 14 amino acids long. Germline loops: CDR1 SGHTA, CDR2 FQGNSA. V was pared by 5 bases and J by 0 bases, with 11 bases between. Here the CDR3 DNA reads TGTGCCAGCAGCGGGGACGGGAGCTCCTACGAGCAGTACTTC. This gives the protein CASSGDGSSYEQYF.

This clonotype was counted at least ten times. The chain uses TRBV20-1 and TRBJ1-1, with D unclear. The V and J ends lost 5 bases and 1 base respectively, with 17 bases between them. Germline CDR1 reads DFQATT; CDR2 reads SNEGSKA (reference sequence). The CDR3 extends over 15 amino acids. The CDR3 coding sequence is TGCAGTGCTCCCCCGAGAACGACTGAGAACACTGAAGCTTTCTTT. Protein: CSAPPRTTENTEAFF.

This clonotype was seen many times. V usage is TRBV3-1 and J usage is TRBJ2-2; D is possibly TRBD1 (7 bases). From germline, CDR1 is LGHDT and CDR2 YNNKEL (reference sequence). The CDR3 consists of 15 residues. V was cut by 8 bases and J by 3 bases, with 16 bases left in between. The CDR3 protein is CASDRGTDHTGELFF. CDR3 in DNA: TGTGCCAGCGACCGGGGGACAGATCACACCGGGGAGCTGTTTTTT.

A few counts support this clonotype. The chain couples TRBV20-1 to TRBJ2-7; 11 nucleotides match TRBD2. Per the germline V gene, CDR1 is DFQATT and CDR2 is SNEGSKA (reference sequence). The J segment lost 2 bases and the V segment lost 0 bases, leaving 0 bases of the junction unmatched. This CDR3 has 14 residues. The CDR3 loop reads CSARELAGAYEQYF. The CDR3 DNA sequence: TGCAGTGCTAGAGAACTAGCGGGGGCCTACGAGCAGTACTTC.

Here the CDR3 DNA reads TGTGCCAGCTCACCCCGGGTCCTCTCCGCTGGGGCCAACGTCCTGACTTTC. It yields the protein CASSPRVLSAGANVLTF. The V gene is TRBV18, the J gene TRBJ2-6; no reliable D call. V was trimmed by 3 bases and J by 2 bases, leaving 14 bases between them. Looked up from germline, CDR1 is KGHSH and CDR2 is LQKENI. The CDR3 spans 17 residues.

The V call is TRBV5-6, the J call TRBJ2-5; possibly TRBD1 or TRBD2 for D (5 bases each). CDR3 length: 14 residues. CDR1 and CDR2 from the germline V gene are SGHDT and YYEEEE. Trimming took 6 bases from V and 2 from J, leaving 14 bases between them. The CDR3 loop reads CASTPGTYQETQYF. The CDR3 bases are TGTGCCAGCACCCCCGGGACGTATCAAGAGACCCAGTACTTC.

This clonotype has a handful of counts. This chain joins TRBV5-1 and TRBJ1-3; D not resolved. The CDR3 spans 16 residues. Trimming removed 3 bases at V and 0 bases at J, with 13 bases between. The V gene's germline CDR1 is SGHRS and CDR2 YFSETQ. The CDR3 here is CASSSTDRSSGNTIYF. DNA for the CDR3: TGCGCCAGCAGCTCTACCGACCGAAGCTCTGGAAACACCATATATTTT.